This TCR beta chain was sequenced in a study of blood T cell repertoires in COVID-19 (dated by TCRdb to 2020 to 2022). Study-level background: Collaborator samples came from the United States, Italy and Spain and covered acute and convalescent phases of COVID-19. The material from the prospective study consisted of cDNA or gDNA derived from T cells, B-cell-depleted T cells, or PBMCs. Subjects who had been exposed to COVID-19, were actively infected with it, or had recovered from it provided the deeply sampled blood TCRbeta repertoires that made up the dataset. A freely available public database, intended as a resource for researchers studying the immune response to SARS-CoV-2, is where the repertoires were released. The samples were drawn from the first 160 participants of the ongoing ImmuneRACE study and from about 1,200 subjects provided by 6 global collaborators. The sample metadata nearly always contained a de-identified subject ID, COVID-19 status, age in years and sex. Where available, HLA class I and class II types were taken from metadata supplied by the sample provider and were not determined by assay-based typing. The paper as a whole reports these results and caveats: How much clinical and demographic metadata was included differed by source and by participant, and the metadata was provided uncurated.

Participants in the prospective study were enrolled through a virtual design, were aged roughly 18 to 100 years, and lived in approximately 24 United States geographic areas. To assign participants to cohorts, the prospective study relied on clinical history that participants themselves reported in a screening survey and a study questionnaire. Recovered participants in ImmuneRACE Cohort 3 were defined as having two consecutive negative NP/OP PCR tests, clearance from a healthcare professional, or resolution of symptoms. In the prospective study, mobile phlebotomists collected whole blood, serum and a nasopharyngeal or oropharyngeal swab from each participant. Prospective study participants could optionally give additional blood draws and questionnaires over a roughly 2-month period. Before DNA extraction, blood samples from the prospective study were shipped at room temperature or frozen. CDR1 and CDR2 were assigned from the germline V gene as SGHVS and FNYEAQ. V is pruned by 5 bases and J by 9 bases, leaving 4 bases of the junction without a gene match. Including the terminal cysteine and phenylalanine, the CDR3 comprises 12 residues. The only DNA kept is the CDR3, 36 bases in frame from the first base.

About this clone itself: The clone's antigen remains unknown. One base away there is no much larger clone; base qualities are not given.

The immunoSEQ Assay, a bias-controlled multiplex PCR, was used to amplify TCRbeta CDR3 regions from genomic DNA. The original pipeline was this. Within the assay, amplification of reference gene primers was used to estimate how many nucleated cells each sample contained. To quantify the absolute abundance of each unique TCRbeta CDR3 rearrangement, sequence reads were collapsed and filtered. For each sample, productive Simpson clonality was calculated as the square root of Simpson's diversity index across productive rearrangements. Here the immuneACCESS table is served through TCRdb, limited to in-frame sequences with V and J called. Missing clones are a known gap in these copies; in checked studies unresolved V genes cover under half, and the rest lacks a known reason. V and J calls and clone size are those listed in that table; D and trimming were worked out from the DNA. Within this sample are more than 400,000 clones, with 87% of them counted one time only. Jointly, the top ten make up roughly 0.72% of the sample.

Sequenced material: PBMCs or T cells enriched from blood (not recorded which). The chain links TRBV7-6 with TRBJ1-3; 7 central bases correspond to TRBD1. This sequence originates from a young woman who had recovered from COVID-19. The DNA sequence reads TGTGCCAGCAGCCAGGGGGGTGGCACCATATATTTT. It translates to CASSQGGGTIYF.